Below, one TCR beta chain is given with its context. No antigen is known for it. This sample is part of a study of regulatory T cells in long-lasting Graves disease. Findings and caveats of the study: Gene preferences differed: TRBV28, TRBJ1-2, TRBJ2-5 in persistent cases.

The time point was: newly diagnosed GD, antithyroid drugs for less than 3 months. PBMC-extracted RNA yielded the TCR library. Through Arm-PCR of CDR3 regions and iRepertoire HTBI primers, TCR beta libraries were built. In the authors' methods: Identification across samples found approximately 67 TRBV and approximately 15 TRBJ segments. TCRdb fed the multiplex PCR reads into MiXCR, producing one record per CDR3 protein. These V and J calls are TCRdb output, not the study's own analysis. The profile covers 200,000 to 250,000 distinct CDR3 sequences, with roughly a fifth appearing a single time and around 11% taken by the ten largest. The CDR3 extends over 13 amino acids. The trim removed 4 bases at V and 7 bases at J, leaving 5 bases unmatched. CDR1 and CDR2 (germline): MNHEY, SVGAGI. This sample was shared with a second study, whose subject was T cells in Graves' hyperthyroidism and ophthalmopathy.

This receptor was identified in a woman under 40 with Graves disease. Sequences were derived from peripheral blood mononuclear cells (PBMCs), sampled at new diagnosis, from a patient treated with antithyroid drugs. The chain uses TRBV6-5 and TRBJ1-1, with TRBD1 identical over 8 bases. CDR3 residues: CASSFATGVEAFF. The CDR3 DNA sequence: TGTGCCAGCAGTTTCGCGACAGGGGTTGAAGCTTTCTTT.